Listed below are T cell receptor beta chains from one sample, sequenced in a study of T cells in Graves' hyperthyroidism and ophthalmopathy. TCRdb recomputed calls from the multiplex PCR reads with MiXCR, one row per CDR3 protein. The sample holds hundreds of thousands of distinct CDR3 sequences; about 17% are singletons and the top ten take less than 35%. The specimen sequenced was blood. The receptors derive from a woman in her late teens or twenties with Graves' ophthalmopathy. The CDR3 runs from the conserved cysteine through the conserved F or W. Fields, in order: V gene, CDR3 length, clone size, CDR3 protein. Some rows mark clone size as missing; the rest say once, few, many or name a class of expanded clone.

v_gene: TRBV11-2
len: 13
abundance: -
CDR3aa: CASSPTSGREQFF

v_gene: TRBV20-1
len: 13
abundance: many
CDR3aa: CSAPWDREYEQYF

v_gene: TRBV20-1
len: 15
abundance: -
CDR3aa: CSARGTSGTGDTQYF

v_gene: TRBV5-1
len: 14
abundance: many
CDR3aa: CASSSGQGAYGYTF

v_gene: TRBV19
len: 16
abundance: -
CDR3aa: CASSKWRGQDGDEQFF

v_gene: TRBV7-8
len: 18
abundance: many
CDR3aa: CASSLAWSGQGNGGELFF

v_gene: TRBV6-1
len: 14
abundance: many
CDR3aa: CASSAETGSTEAFF

v_gene: TRBV7-8
len: 16
abundance: many
CDR3aa: CASSPERWQGSYEQYF

v_gene: TRBV6-1
len: 18
abundance: -
CDR3aa: CASSEATLSSKGYDTQYF

v_gene: TRBV10-3
len: 14
abundance: -
CDR3aa: CASRGNISNQPQHF

v_gene: TRBV3-1
len: 11
abundance: many
CDR3aa: CASSQAAEAFF

v_gene: TRBV13
len: 15
abundance: many
CDR3aa: CASSPGLAGGNTQYF

v_gene: TRBV6-1
len: 17
abundance: -
CDR3aa: CASSDLTSGLLSYEQYF

v_gene: TRBV3-1
len: 13
abundance: many
CDR3aa: CASSARQATEAFF

v_gene: TRBV15
len: 12
abundance: -
CDR3aa: CATSRGADGYTF

v_gene: TRBV18
len: 17
abundance: many
CDR3aa: CASSPQSTPSSSYEQYF

v_gene: TRBV20-1
len: 15
abundance: few
CDR3aa: CSARDLWGAEETQYF

v_gene: TRBV5-1
len: 18
abundance: many
CDR3aa: CASSQRGSLATHSYEQYF

v_gene: TRBV6-1
len: 15
abundance: many
CDR3aa: CASSEGMGRGYGYTF

v_gene: TRBV7-8
len: 17
abundance: many
CDR3aa: CASSLKGLAGLAGELFF

v_gene: TRBV20-1
len: 14
abundance: -
CDR3aa: CSASSGQGLYEQYF

v_gene: TRBV20-1
len: 16
abundance: many
CDR3aa: CSARQNRGVRHETQYF

v_gene: TRBV9
len: 14
abundance: -
CDR3aa: CASSEGDSLYGYTF

v_gene: TRBV9
len: 14
abundance: many
CDR3aa: CASGQKILGGELFF

v_gene: TRBV7-2
len: 15
abundance: many
CDR3aa: CASSLGTASSYEQYF

v_gene: TRBV5-6
len: 12
abundance: many
CDR3aa: CASSPREAEQFF

v_gene: TRBV7-9
len: 14
abundance: many
CDR3aa: CASTLDRSNSPLHF

v_gene: TRBV27
len: 15
abundance: many
CDR3aa: CASSHGLANTGELFF

v_gene: TRBV7-8
len: 13
abundance: -
CDR3aa: CASSFGPAETQYF

v_gene: TRBV28
len: 15
abundance: many
CDR3aa: CASSLLIQSDQPQHF

v_gene: TRBV6-1
len: 15
abundance: many
CDR3aa: CAVARGGQGTDTQYF

v_gene: TRBV2
len: 19
abundance: many
CDR3aa: CASSEALVFSGRSSYEQYF

v_gene: TRBV10-3
len: 14
abundance: many
CDR3aa: CAIRTPTGAYEQYF

v_gene: TRBV29-1
len: 13
abundance: once
CDR3aa: CSGGLAGGLVQFF

v_gene: TRBV7-9
len: 11
abundance: -
CDR3aa: CAYEVDTEAFF

v_gene: TRBV6-1
len: 14
abundance: many
CDR3aa: CASRVEQGGYGYTF

v_gene: TRBV7-9
len: 14
abundance: -
CDR3aa: CASSLASPDAALFF

v_gene: TRBV27
len: 13
abundance: many
CDR3aa: CASSLGKGSEAFF

v_gene: TRBV5-6
len: 13
abundance: -
CDR3aa: CASSFENREKLFF

v_gene: TRBV19
len: 14
abundance: -
CDR3aa: CASSRSSYNSSLHF

v_gene: TRBV20-1
len: 18
abundance: many
CDR3aa: CSANSDRGTVGSYNEQFF

v_gene: TRBV12-3/TRBV12-4
len: 11
abundance: many
CDR3aa: CASSLGGGYTF

v_gene: TRBV18
len: 15
abundance: many
CDR3aa: CASSPMGVSYNEQFF

v_gene: TRBV24-1
len: 13
abundance: many
CDR3aa: CATSDFDKNIQYF

v_gene: TRBV9
len: 13
abundance: many
CDR3aa: CASSLSDAYEQYF

v_gene: TRBV4-1
len: 13
abundance: many
CDR3aa: CASSQKPRETQYF

v_gene: TRBV11-2
len: 15
abundance: many
CDR3aa: CASSFKRVPLAEAFF

v_gene: TRBV7-8
len: 14
abundance: many
CDR3aa: CASTWRGADTEAFF

v_gene: TRBV7-6
len: 16
abundance: many
CDR3aa: CASSPRQGSGANVLTF

v_gene: TRBV7-9
len: 13
abundance: many
CDR3aa: CASRPNSGVGYTF

v_gene: TRBV6-1
len: 13
abundance: many
CDR3aa: CASSYTSSYEQYF

v_gene: TRBV19
len: 15
abundance: -
CDR3aa: CASSIGGSRSYEQYF

v_gene: TRBV7-8
len: 13
abundance: many
CDR3aa: CASSFDWNTEAFF